Listed below are T cell receptor beta chains from one sample, sequenced in a study of T cells in Graves' hyperthyroidism and ophthalmopathy. A single record per CDR3 protein comes from TCRdb applying MiXCR to the multiplex PCR reads. The sample lists 250,000 to 300,000 distinct CDR3 sequences; roughly an eighth were seen once. Source material: blood. These receptors were collected from a woman in her thirties or forties with Graves' hyperthyroidism. Both conserved end residues are part of each CDR3. Fields, in order: V gene, J gene, clone size, CDR3 protein. Some rows mark clone size as missing; the rest say once, few, many or name a class of expanded clone.

TRBV5-6	TRBJ2-7	many	CASSLWTLSYEQYF
TRBV5-6	TRBJ2-3	many	CASSLDESTADSTDTQYF
TRBV7-9	TRBJ2-1	few	CASSEKVLRRQGQYYNEQFF
TRBV24-1	TRBJ2-2	-	CATSEYRGLNTGELFF
TRBV28	TRBJ2-7	many	CATLYLGSYEQYF
TRBV14	TRBJ2-5	few	CASTGTFSETQYF
TRBV2	TRBJ1-4	-	CASRRQTTKLFF
TRBV4-1	TRBJ2-1	few	CASSLGHFSYNEQFF
TRBV24-1	TRBJ1-2	many	CATSDAKAEGALEGYTF
TRBV11-3	TRBJ2-1	-	CASSLGGGINNEQFF
TRBV20-1	TRBJ1-1	many	CSAPPSREGAGTEAFF
TRBV12-3/TRBV12-4	TRBJ2-3	many	CASSDSNTDTQYF
TRBV6-1	TRBJ1-2	many	CASSWDRANYGYTF
TRBV20-1	TRBJ2-7	many	CSARDSSGGGYEQYF
TRBV7-9	TRBJ2-7	many	CASSLVGLAVEQYF